In this sample, the clone carrying this T cell receptor (beta chain) turned up a few times. Its specificity is unknown. PCR primers comprised 60 Vbeta and 13 Jbeta primers. The protocol was immunoSEQ multiplex PCR, while the TCRdb copy is restricted to in-frame clones and leaves out a portion. The repertoire consists of approximately 80,000 clones, with 78% occurring once and the leading ten covering roughly 2.6%. This sample is drawn from a study of cytomegalovirus exposure and HLA in healthy donors. Study overall: As released early, the data held about 85 million unique TCRs from HLA-typed donors.

Per germline, CDR1 MNHNY and CDR2 SVGAGI (reference sequence). The CDR3 sequence is 13 residues long. Trimming shortened V by 2 bases and J by 7 bases, and 12 bases separated the two germline ends. Whole-study results and caveats: It was confirmed in vitro that a few of the CMV-associated chains were specific for CMV antigens. Whilst most TCR sequences proved rare, a subset of public TCRs occurred across many donors. A later analysis, which compared TCR beta chains of equal frequency, found the HLA-associated ones more clonally expanded.

The sequence derives from a male donor in good health and CMV-seropositive. Sequenced material: PBMCs. V is TRBV6-6 and J is TRBJ2-7; the D is unclear. The CDR3 DNA is TGTGCCAGCAGTTACCAGAGTTCGAGGGAGCAGTACTTC. Residues: CASSYQSSREQYF.